A single sample is the source of the 14 T cell receptor beta chains below, sequenced in a study of blood T cell repertoires in COVID-19. The data were produced by immunoSEQ multiplex PCR, yet TCRdb's version contains in-frame clones alone and is incomplete. The table has about 300,000 clones, 89% seen once. The material sequenced was PBMCs or T cells enriched from blood (not recorded which). The receptors shown here come from a man aged 60 to 75 who had recovered from COVID-19.

The chain links TRBV5-4 to TRBJ1-2, with D unresolved. The CDR3 contains 15 residues. V was shortened by 2 bases and J by 5 bases, with 16 bases between the two germline ends. Germline values: CDR1 SGHNT, CDR2 YYREEE (reference sequence). The CDR3 nucleotides are TGTGCCAGCAGCTTACAGAAAACCTATGGGTATGGCTACACCTTC. Its translation: CASSLQKTYGYGYTF.

The gene calls are TRBV9 and TRBJ2-1; a weak D match, TRBD1 (5 bases). This CDR3 region has 13 residues. CDR1 and CDR2 from the germline V gene are SGDLS and YYNGEE. Trimming stripped 4 bases from V and 7 bases from J, with 12 bases between. CDR3 loop: CASSPQDWNEQFF. The DNA for the CDR3 is TGTGCCAGCAGCCCACAGGATTGGAATGAGCAGTTCTTC.

The rearrangement joins TRBV5-6 to TRBJ1-4; TRBD1 aligns across 7 bases. The germline gives CDR1 SGHDT, CDR2 YYEEEE. This CDR3 contains 14 residues. V was pared by 4 bases and J by 10 bases, with 10 bases of the junction left unmatched. The CDR3 sequence: CASSRQGIDGKLFF. CDR3 DNA sequence: TGTGCCAGCAGCAGACAGGGAATAGATGGAAAACTGTTTTTT.

J is TRBJ2-3 and V is TRBV14; D might be TRBD2 (6 bases). V was clipped by 3 bases and J by 4 bases, with 8 bases between them. Germline-derived CDR1 and CDR2 are SGHDN and FVKESK. CDR3 length: 13 residues. The CDR3 is CASSQGGPDTQYF. CDR3 nucleotides: TGTGCCAGCAGCCAGGGAGGTCCAGATACGCAGTATTTT.

V is TRBV6-5 and J is TRBJ2-2; TRBD1 agrees at 7 bases. The CDR3 contains 13 residues. The germline V gene encodes CDR1 MNHEY and CDR2 SVGAGI. Trimming cost V 10 bases and J 4 bases; bases outside gene matches: 6. The CDR3 loop reads CATSRDSTGELFF. The CDR3 DNA is TGTGCCACCAGCAGGGACAGCACCGGGGAGCTGTTTTTT.

This clone came up once. The gene calls are TRBV3-1 (or the pseudogene TRBV3-2) and TRBJ2-2, with 8 bases lining up with TRBD2. V shed 2 bases, J shed 2 bases, and the junction held 1 base outside the gene matches. CDR1 and CDR2 from the germline V gene are LGHDT and YNNKEL (reference sequence). The CDR3 is made up of 15 amino acids. DNA for the CDR3: TGTGCCAGCAGCCAAACTAGCGGAAACACCGGGGAGCTGTTTTTT. This encodes CASSQTSGNTGELFF.

The chain is built from TRBV7-9 and TRBJ1-5; 8 positions match TRBD1. The V gene end was trimmed by 6 bases and the J gene end by 6 bases; junction bases not matched to a gene: 10. Germline V gene sequence: CDR1 SEHNR, CDR2 FQNEAQ (reference sequence). This CDR3 has 15 residues. CDR3 nucleotides: TGTGCCAGCAGTGAAGGGCAGGGGGCGGGTCAGCCCCAGCATTTT. Protein product: CASSEGQGAGQPQHF.

The J gene is TRBJ1-6, the V gene TRBV5-4; weak D call: TRBD1 (5 bases). The CDR3 is made up of 14 amino acids. Germline-derived CDR1 and CDR2 are SGHNT and YYREEE (reference sequence). The V end was cut by 4 bases, the J end by 7 bases, with 12 bases between. This CDR3 is CASSLVGVNSPLHF. The CDR3 nucleotides read TGTGCCAGCAGCCTTGTAGGGGTAAATTCACCCCTCCACTTT.

The V gene is TRBV5-8, the J gene TRBJ2-7; possible D gene TRBD1, 6 bases. Germline V lookup: CDR1 SGHTS, CDR2 YDEGEE. V gave up 1 base and J gave up 4 bases, with 12 bases separating them. The CDR3 totals 14 residues. CDR3 DNA sequence: TGTGCCAGCAGCTTGACAGGGCCGGGATACGAGCAGTACTTC. This translates into CASSLTGPGYEQYF.

Only one count was recorded for this clone. This rearrangement joins TRBV27 to TRBJ2-1, with TRBD1 as a possible D gene (5 bases). V lost 5 bases to trimming and J lost 0 bases, with 11 bases between them. The CDR3 runs to 15 residues. The germline V gene has CDR1 MNHEY and CDR2 SMNVEV (reference sequence). CDR3 coding DNA: TGTGCCAGCAGTATAAGGGGCAGCTCCTACAATGAGCAGTTCTTC. Its translation: CASSIRGSSYNEQFF.

V usage is TRBV3-1 (or the pseudogene TRBV3-2) and J usage is TRBJ2-1; 7 bases are a match to TRBD2. Germline CDR1 reads LGHDT; CDR2 reads YNNKEL (reference sequence). The CDR3 is 15 amino acids. After removal of 7 bases from V and 0 bases from J, the junction contained 6 bases not matched to a gene. CDR3 loop: CASIQRGSSYNEQFF. CDR3 coding DNA: TGTGCCAGCATCCAGCGGGGTTCCTCCTACAATGAGCAGTTCTTC.

The chain carries TRBV11-3 and TRBJ2-1, with TRBD2 identical over 14 bases. Germline-derived CDR1 and CDR2 are SGHNT and YENEEA. The CDR3 is 14 residues long. The V and J ends lost 4 bases and 10 bases, in that order; junction bases with no gene match: 3. Here the CDR3 reads CASSSGLAGAEQFF. CDR3 DNA sequence: TGTGCCAGCAGCTCGGGACTAGCGGGAGCCGAGCAGTTCTTC.

The rearrangement links TRBV30 to TRBJ1-4, with 9 bases lining up with TRBD1. Trimming took 2 bases from V and 15 from J; bases not matched to a gene: 4. The CDR3 is made up of 11 amino acids. Germline V CDR1 and CDR2: GTSNPN, SVGIG (reference sequence). The CDR3 is CAWSTRDRVFF. As DNA, the CDR3 is TGTGCCTGGAGTACCCGGGACAGGGTGTTTTTT.

This clone appeared once. The chain links TRBV28 to TRBJ2-7; a weak D match, TRBD2 (6 bases). Germline V gene sequence: CDR1 MDHEN, CDR2 SYDVKM. This CDR3 has 15 residues. With 2 bases removed from V and 2 bases from J, the gap between germline ends came to 13 bases. DNA for the CDR3: TGTGCCAGCAGTTTAGTGGTTAGCGGTACCTACGAGCAGTACTTC. Translating it yields CASSLVVSGTYEQYF.